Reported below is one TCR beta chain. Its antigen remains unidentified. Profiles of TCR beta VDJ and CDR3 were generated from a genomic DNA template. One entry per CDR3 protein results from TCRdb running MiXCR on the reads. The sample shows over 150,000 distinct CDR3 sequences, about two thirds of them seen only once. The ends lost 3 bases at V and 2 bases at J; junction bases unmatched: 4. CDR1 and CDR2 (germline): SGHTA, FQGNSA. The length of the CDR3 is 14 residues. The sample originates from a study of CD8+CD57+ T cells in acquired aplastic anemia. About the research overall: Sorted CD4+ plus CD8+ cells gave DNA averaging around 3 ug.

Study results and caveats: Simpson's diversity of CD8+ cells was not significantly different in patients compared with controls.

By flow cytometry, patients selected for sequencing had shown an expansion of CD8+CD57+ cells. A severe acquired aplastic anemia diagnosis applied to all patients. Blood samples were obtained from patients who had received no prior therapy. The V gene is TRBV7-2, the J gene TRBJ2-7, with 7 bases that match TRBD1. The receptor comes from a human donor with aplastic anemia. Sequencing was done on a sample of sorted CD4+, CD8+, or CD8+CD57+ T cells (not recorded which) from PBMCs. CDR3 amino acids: CASSFTGATYEQYF. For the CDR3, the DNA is TGTGCCAGCAGCTTCACAGGGGCAACCTACGAGCAGTACTTC.